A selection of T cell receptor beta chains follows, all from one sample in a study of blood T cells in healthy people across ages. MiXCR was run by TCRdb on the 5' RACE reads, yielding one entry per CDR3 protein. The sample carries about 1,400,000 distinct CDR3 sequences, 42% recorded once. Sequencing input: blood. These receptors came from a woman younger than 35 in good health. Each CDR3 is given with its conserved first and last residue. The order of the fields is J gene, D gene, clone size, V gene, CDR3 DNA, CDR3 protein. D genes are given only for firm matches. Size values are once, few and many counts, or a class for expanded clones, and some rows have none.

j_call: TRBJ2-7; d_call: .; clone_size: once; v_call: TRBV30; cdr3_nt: TGTGCCTGGGGGATCACACAGGGCTACGAGCAGTACTTC; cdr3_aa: CAWGITQGYEQYF
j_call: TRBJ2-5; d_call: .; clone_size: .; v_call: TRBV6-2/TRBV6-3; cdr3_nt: TGTGCCAGCAGATTACCGGGACTGGGGTGGAATGAGCAGTACTTC; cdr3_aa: CASRLPGLGWNEQYF
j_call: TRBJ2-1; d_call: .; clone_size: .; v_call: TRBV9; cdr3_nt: TGTGCCAGCAGCGTAGTCGGCGGACAACTGGGGAATGAGCAGTTCTTC; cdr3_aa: CASSVVGGQLGNEQFF
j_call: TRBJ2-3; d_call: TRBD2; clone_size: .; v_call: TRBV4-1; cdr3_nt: TGCGCCAGCAGCCCTTGGACTAGCGGTTCTAGCACAGATACGCAGTATTTT; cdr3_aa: CASSPWTSGSSTDTQYF
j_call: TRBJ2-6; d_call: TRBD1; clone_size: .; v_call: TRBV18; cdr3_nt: TGTGCCAGCTCACCCGGACAGGGTCCGGCTGGGGCCAACGTCCTGACTTTC; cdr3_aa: CASSPGQGPAGANVLTF
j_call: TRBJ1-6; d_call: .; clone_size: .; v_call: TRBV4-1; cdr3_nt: TGCGCCAGCAGCCAAGATAGGGGAACAGGGAAGGCTTCACCCCTCCACTTT; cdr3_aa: CASSQDRGTGKASPLHF
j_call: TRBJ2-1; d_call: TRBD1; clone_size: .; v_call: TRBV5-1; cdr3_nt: TGCGCCAGCACAAACAGGGGGGCTAATGAGCAGTTCTTC; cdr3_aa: CASTNRGANEQFF
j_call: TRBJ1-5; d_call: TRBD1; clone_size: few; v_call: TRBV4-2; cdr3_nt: TGTGCCAGCAGCCAAGATGCCGGACAGGGGGCAATGGGCAATCAGCCCCAGCATTTT; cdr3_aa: CASSQDAGQGAMGNQPQHF
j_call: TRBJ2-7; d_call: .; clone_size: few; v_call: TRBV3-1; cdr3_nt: TGTGCCAGCAGCCAAGATACCCGCTACGAGCAGTACTTC; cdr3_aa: CASSQDTRYEQYF
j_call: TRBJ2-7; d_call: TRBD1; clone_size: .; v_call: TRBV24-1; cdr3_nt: TGTGCCACCGCTCGGGACAGGAGCTACAATGAGCAGTACTTC; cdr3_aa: CATARDRSYNEQYF
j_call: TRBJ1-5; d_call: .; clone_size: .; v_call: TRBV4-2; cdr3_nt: TGTGCCAGCAGCCAAGATACGGGAACTAGCAATCAGCCCCAGCATTTT; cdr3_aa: CASSQDTGTSNQPQHF
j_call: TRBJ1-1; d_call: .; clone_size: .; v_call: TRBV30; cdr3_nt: TGTGCCTGGAGACGGGGTGAAAGCACTGAAGCTTTCTTT; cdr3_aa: CAWRRGESTEAFF
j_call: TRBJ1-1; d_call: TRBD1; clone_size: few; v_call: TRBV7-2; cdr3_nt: TGTGCCAGCAGCTTACCAGGACAGGGCCCCATGAACACTGAAGCTTTCTTT; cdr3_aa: CASSLPGQGPMNTEAFF
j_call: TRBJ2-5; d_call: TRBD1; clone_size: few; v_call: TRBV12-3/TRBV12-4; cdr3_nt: TGTGCCAGCAGTTCAGACTTGGACAGGCAGACCCAGTACTTC; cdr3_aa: CASSSDLDRQTQYF
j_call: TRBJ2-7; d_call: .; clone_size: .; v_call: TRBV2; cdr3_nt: TGTGCCAACAGTGACAAGGGCGTCTCCCGCTCCTACGAGCAGTACTTC; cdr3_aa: CANSDKGVSRSYEQYF
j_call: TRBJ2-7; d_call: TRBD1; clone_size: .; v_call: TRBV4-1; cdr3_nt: TGCGCCAGCAGCCAAGATGGGGCCCGGGACAGGATAGACTACGAGCAGTACTTC; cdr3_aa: CASSQDGARDRIDYEQYF
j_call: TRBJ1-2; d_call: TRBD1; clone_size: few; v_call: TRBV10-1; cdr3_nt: TGCGCCAGCAGTGAGACCGGGACAGGGGCCTATGGCTACACCTTC; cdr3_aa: CASSETGTGAYGYTF
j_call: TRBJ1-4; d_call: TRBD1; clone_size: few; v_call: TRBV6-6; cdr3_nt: TGTGCCAGCAGCCTGGACAGGGGAGGGGGTAATGAAAAACTGTTTTTT; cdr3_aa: CASSLDRGGGNEKLFF
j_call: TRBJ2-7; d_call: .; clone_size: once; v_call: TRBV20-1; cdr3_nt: TGCAGTGCTGGGATCAGTAACAGGGTTCCCTACGAGCAGTACTTC; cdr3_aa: CSAGISNRVPYEQYF
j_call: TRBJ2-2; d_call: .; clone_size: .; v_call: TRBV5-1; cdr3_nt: TGCGCCAGCACGGTCGAGCAGGGGACCGGGGAGCTGTTTTTT; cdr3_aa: CASTVEQGTGELFF
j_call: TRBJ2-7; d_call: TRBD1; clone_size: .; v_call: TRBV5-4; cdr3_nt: TGTGCCAGCAGCATCCGGGACAGAATCTACGAGCAGTACTTC; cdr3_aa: CASSIRDRIYEQYF
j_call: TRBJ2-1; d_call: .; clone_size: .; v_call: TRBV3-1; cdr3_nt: TGTGCCAGCAGCCAATCGTGGGGCTCCTACAATGAGCAGTTCTTC; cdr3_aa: CASSQSWGSYNEQFF
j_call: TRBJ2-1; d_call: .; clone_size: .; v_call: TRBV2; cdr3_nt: TGTGCCAGAAAGCAGATATACAATGAGCAGTTCTTC; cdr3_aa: CARKQIYNEQFF
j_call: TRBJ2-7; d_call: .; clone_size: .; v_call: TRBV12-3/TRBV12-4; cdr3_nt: TGTGCCAGCAGTTTATCAAGTCACAATGAGCAGTACTTC; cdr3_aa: CASSLSSHNEQYF
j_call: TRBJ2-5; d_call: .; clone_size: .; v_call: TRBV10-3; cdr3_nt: TGTGCCATCAGTTCACTAGAGGGAGAGACCCAGTACTTC; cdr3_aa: CAISSLEGETQYF
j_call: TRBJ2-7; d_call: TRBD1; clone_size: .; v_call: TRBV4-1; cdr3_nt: TGCGCCAGCAGCCAAGAATTCCAGGACAGGGCCCAGTACTTC; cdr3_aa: CASSQEFQDRAQYF
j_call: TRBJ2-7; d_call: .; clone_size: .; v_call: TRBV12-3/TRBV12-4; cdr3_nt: TGTGCCAGCAGTTTAGCCCGGCTCTCCTACGAGCAGTACTTC; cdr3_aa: CASSLARLSYEQYF
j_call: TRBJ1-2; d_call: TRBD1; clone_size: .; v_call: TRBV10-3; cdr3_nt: TGTGCCGCCAACATGGCCGGGACAGGAACCTATGGCTACACCTTC; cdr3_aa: CAANMAGTGTYGYTF
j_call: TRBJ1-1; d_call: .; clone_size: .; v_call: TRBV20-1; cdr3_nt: TGCAGTGCTAGAGATGTGAAGGTCCCGAACACTGAAGCTTTCTTT; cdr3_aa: CSARDVKVPNTEAFF
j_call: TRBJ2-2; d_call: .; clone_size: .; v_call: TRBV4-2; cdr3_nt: TGTGCCAGCAGCCAAGAAGACGACACCGGGGAGCTGTTTTTT; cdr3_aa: CASSQEDDTGELFF
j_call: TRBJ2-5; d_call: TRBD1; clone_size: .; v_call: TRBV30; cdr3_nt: TGTGCCTGGAGTGGCGTGAATCGGGACAGTTACCAAGAGACCCAGTACTTC; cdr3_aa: CAWSGVNRDSYQETQYF
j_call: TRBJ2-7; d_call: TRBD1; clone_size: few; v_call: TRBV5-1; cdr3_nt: TGCGCCAGCAGCTTGGCCACGACAGGGGTTATGGGCGAGCAGTACTTC; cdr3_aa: CASSLATTGVMGEQYF
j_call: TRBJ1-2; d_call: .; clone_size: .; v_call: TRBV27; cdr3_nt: TGTGCCAGCAGGGGTGGTCCTGGGGGTGGCTACACCTTC; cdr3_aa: CASRGGPGGGYTF
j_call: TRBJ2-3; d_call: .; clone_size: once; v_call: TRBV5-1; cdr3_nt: TGCGCCAGCAGCTTGAATATGAGACCCCAGAGTGCAGATACGCAGTATTTT; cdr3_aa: CASSLNMRPQSADTQYF
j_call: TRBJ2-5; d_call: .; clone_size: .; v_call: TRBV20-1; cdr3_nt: TGCAGTGCTAGAACGTTTGTTGGACAGAAAGAGACCCAGTACTTC; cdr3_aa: CSARTFVGQKETQYF
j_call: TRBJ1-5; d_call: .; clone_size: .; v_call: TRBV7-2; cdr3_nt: TGTGCCAGCAGCTTAGGGGAAGCGGCAGCCCAGCATTTT; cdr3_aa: CASSLGEAAAQHF
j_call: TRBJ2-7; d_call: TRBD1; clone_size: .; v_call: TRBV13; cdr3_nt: TGTGCCAGCAGCTTGGGACAGTTTGCCTACGAGCAGTACTTC; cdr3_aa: CASSLGQFAYEQYF
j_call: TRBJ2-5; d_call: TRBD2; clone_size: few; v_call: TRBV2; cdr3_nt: TGTGCCAGCAGTAAAACTAGCGGGGGGGCGTCTGAGACCCAGTACTTC; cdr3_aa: CASSKTSGGASETQYF
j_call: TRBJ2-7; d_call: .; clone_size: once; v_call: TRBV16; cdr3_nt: TGTGCCAGCAGCCAATCGTATGCGGGACATTACGAGCAGTACTTC; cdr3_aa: CASSQSYAGHYEQYF
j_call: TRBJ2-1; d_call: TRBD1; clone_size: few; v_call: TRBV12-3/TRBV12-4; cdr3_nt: TGTGCCAGCATTACGACAGGGGCTAAGTACAATGAGCAGTTCTTC; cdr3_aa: CASITTGAKYNEQFF
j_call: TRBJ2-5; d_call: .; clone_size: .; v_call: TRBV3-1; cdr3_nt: TGTGCCAGCAGTGCCACCCCGGGAGCCGCAGAGACCCAGTACTTC; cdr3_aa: CASSATPGAAETQYF
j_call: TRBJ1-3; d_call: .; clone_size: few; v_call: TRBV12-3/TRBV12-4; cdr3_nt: TGTGCCAGCAGTTCCACTGGAAACACCATATATTTT; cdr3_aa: CASSSTGNTIYF
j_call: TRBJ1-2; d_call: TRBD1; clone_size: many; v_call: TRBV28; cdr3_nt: TGTGCCAGCAGTTTAAGACAGGGTGGCTACACCTTC; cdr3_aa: CASSLRQGGYTF
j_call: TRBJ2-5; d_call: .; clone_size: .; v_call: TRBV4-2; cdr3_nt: TGTGCCAGCAGCCAAGCCGGAGTGGGGTACCAAGAGACCCAGTACTTC; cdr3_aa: CASSQAGVGYQETQYF
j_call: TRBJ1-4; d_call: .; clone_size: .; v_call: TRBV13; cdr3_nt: TGTGCCAGCAGCTCCCTTGGGGGGGCGAGGGAAAAACTGTTTTTT; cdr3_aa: CASSSLGGAREKLFF